The rows below give T cell receptor beta chains drawn from one sample of a study of cytomegalovirus exposure and HLA in healthy donors. The repertoire was sequenced with immunoSEQ multiplex PCR; TCRdb's copy has only in-frame clones and lacks some. The sample yields about 160,000 clones, of which the top ten take up under 2%. The specimen was PBMCs. The receptors originated from a woman between 45 and 60 years old in good health and CMV-seronegative. CDR3s include the opening cysteine and the closing phenylalanine or tryptophan. The order of the fields is D gene, J gene, V gene, CDR3 DNA, CDR3 protein. D genes are given only for firm matches.

>.|TRBJ2-1|TRBV5-8
TGTGCCTCTGATAGGGGGTTGTACAATGAGCAGTTCTTC
CASDRGLYNEQFF
>.|TRBJ1-2|TRBV19
TGTGCCAGTAGCGGCAGCGCCTACGTTGGCTACACCTTC
CASSGSAYVGYTF
>.|TRBJ2-1|TRBV6-5
TGTGCCAGCAAGGAACAGCTCTACAATGAGCAGTTCTTC
CASKEQLYNEQFF
>TRBD1|TRBJ1-3|TRBV19
TGTGCCAGTAGTATTTCACAGGGGGCAAACACCATATATTTT
CASSISQGANTIYF
>.|TRBJ1-3|TRBV9
TGTGCCCGCGGGGGCCTGGCCCGTGTGTCAAACACCATATATTTT
CARGGLARVSNTIYF
>TRBD1|TRBJ1-5|TRBV19
TGTGCCAGTAGTATCCTCGACAGGGAGGGCAATCAGCCCCAGCATTTT
CASSILDREGNQPQHF
>TRBD1|TRBJ2-7|TRBV10-3
TGTGCCATCAGTGAGTCTGGGTATGGGACAGGAGGCTACGAGCAGTACTTC
CAISESGYGTGGYEQYF
>TRBD2|TRBJ2-2|TRBV5-1
TGCGCCAGCAGCTTGGGGGCTAGCGGGCCCTACACCGGGGAGCTGTTTTTT
CASSLGASGPYTGELFF
>.|TRBJ2-5|TRBV5-1
TGCGCCAGCAGCACTGGGCTGAAAGAGACCCAGTACTTC
CASSTGLKETQYF
>TRBD1|TRBJ2-7|TRBV28
TGTGCCAGCAGTTCCGGACAGGGGGAGATTCGCGAGCAGTACTTC
CASSSGQGEIREQYF
>.|TRBJ1-2|TRBV28
TGTGCCAGCCTAGAACCCGAGCGGGGGAACTATGGCTACACCTTC
CASLEPERGNYGYTF
>TRBD1|TRBJ1-6|TRBV9
TGTGCCAGCAGCGAGACAGGGAATTCACCCCTCCACTTT
CASSETGNSPLHF
>.|TRBJ2-1|TRBV7-9
TGTGCCAGCAGCCCATTCGCGGGAAGGCATGAGCAGTTCTTC
CASSPFAGRHEQFF
>.|TRBJ1-2|TRBV4-1
TGCGCCAGCAGCCAAGTACCCCTTGGGGCGGGCGGGGACTATGGCTACACCTTC
CASSQVPLGAGGDYGYTF
>TRBD1|TRBJ1-1|TRBV10-2
TGCGCCAGCAGGGACCCTGGACAGGGGGCGATTGGGAACACTGAAGCTTTCTTT
CASRDPGQGAIGNTEAFF
>TRBD2|TRBJ2-1|TRBV4-2
TGTGCCAGCAGCCATGGGACTAGCGGGGGGAATGAGCAGTTCTTC
CASSHGTSGGNEQFF
>TRBD2|TRBJ2-5|TRBV27
TGTGCCACCGGGGCTAGCGGGAGAATGGAGACCCAGTACTTC
CATGASGRMETQYF
>.|TRBJ2-5|TRBV19
TGTGCCAGTAGTACTTCTCCCGGTCGGGAGACCCAGTACTTC
CASSTSPGRETQYF
>TRBD1|TRBJ2-1|TRBV5-5
TGTGCCAGCAGCTCAATCACAGGGGGCGGTGAGCAGTTCTTC
CASSSITGGGEQFF
>.|TRBJ1-2|TRBV28
TGTGCCAGCAGCGCCATTGACAGACCCTCAACTAACTATGGCTACACCTTC
CASSAIDRPSTNYGYTF
>.|TRBJ2-4|TRBV28
TGTGCCAGCAGTCAACAGGGTACCAAAAACATTCAGTACTTC
CASSQQGTKNIQYF
>TRBD2|TRBJ2-3|TRBV7-3
TGTGCCAGCAGCTTAGGGACTACCTTCACAGATACGCAGTATTTT
CASSLGTTFTDTQYF
>.|TRBJ1-4|TRBV9
TGTGCCAGCAGCGGCCCGCGGGAAAAACTGTTTTTT
CASSGPREKLFF
>TRBD1|TRBJ2-7|TRBV28
TGTGCCAGCAGTCCGCATACCGGGACAGGGAGAGAGCAGTACTTC
CASSPHTGTGREQYF
>TRBD1|TRBJ2-7|TRBV18
TGTGCCAGCTCACCGGACGTGACAGGGAACGAGCAGTACTTC
CASSPDVTGNEQYF
>.|TRBJ1-5|TRBV10-3
TGTGCCATCAGTGAGACGGGAGGGGGCAATCAGCCCCAGCATTTT
CAISETGGGNQPQHF
>.|TRBJ1-2|TRBV27
TGTGCCAGCAGTCCGAGGGGGGGCTATGGCTACACCTTC
CASSPRGGYGYTF
>TRBD1|TRBJ1-5|TRBV4-3
TGCGCCAGCAGCCAAGCCTGGGACAGGGAGAATCAGCCCCAGCATTTT
CASSQAWDRENQPQHF
>.|TRBJ2-3|TRBV4-2
TGTGCCAGCAGCCAAGCCGTTGCGGGCTCGAGGGAAACAGATACGCAGTATTTT
CASSQAVAGSRETDTQYF
>.|TRBJ1-2|TRBV4-2
TGTGCCAGCAGCCAAGGCAGGGAGGGTACAGGTGGCTACACCTTC
CASSQGREGTGGYTF
>TRBD1|TRBJ1-3|TRBV6-5
TGTGCCAGCAGTGAGCAGGGGGCGGGAGTCACCATATATTTT
CASSEQGAGVTIYF
>TRBD1|TRBJ1-6|TRBV5-1
TGCGCCAGCAGCTTGGTAACGGGGGGACAGGGAAAGAATTCACCCCTCCACTTT
CASSLVTGGQGKNSPLHF
>.|TRBJ1-2|TRBV7-2
TGTGCCAGCAGCTTAGTTTCGGGGGACTATGGCTACACCTTC
CASSLVSGDYGYTF
>.|TRBJ2-7|TRBV7-2
TGTGCCAGCAGCTTAATGCCGGGGATGCTTTACGAGCAGTACTTC
CASSLMPGMLYEQYF
>TRBD1|TRBJ1-5|TRBV30
TGTGCCTGGAGCTATAACAGGGGATTCGATCAGCCCCAGCATTTT
CAWSYNRGFDQPQHF
>TRBD1|TRBJ2-2|TRBV4-2
TGTGCCAGCAGCCCAAGGACAGGGAACACCGGGGAGCTGTTTTTT
CASSPRTGNTGELFF
>.|TRBJ2-7|TRBV30
TGTGCCTGGACCGCGGATTTAGCCTACGAGCAGTACTTC
CAWTADLAYEQYF
>.|TRBJ2-5|TRBV21-1
TGTGCCAGCACCAAGAGGGCCCACCAAGAGACCCAGTACTTC
CASTKRAHQETQYF
>TRBD1|TRBJ2-1|TRBV18
TGTGCCAGCTCCCCCGGGACAGGGGGTTACAATGAGCAGTTCTTC
CASSPGTGGYNEQFF
>TRBD1|TRBJ2-7|TRBV6-1
TGTGCCAGCACCAGGGGGCATAGGGCCGAGCAGTACTTC
CASTRGHRAEQYF
>.|TRBJ1-5|TRBV27
TGTGCCAGCAGTTTGAACAGTTTCAATCAGCCCCAGCATTTT
CASSLNSFNQPQHF